This TCR beta chain is drawn from a study of cytomegalovirus exposure and HLA in healthy donors. Study results and caveats: The authors later linked a missense DCLRE1C variant to TCR beta V- and J-gene trimming. Clonal expansion, a later analysis showed, was greater in HLA-associated TCR beta chains than in equally common others.

Germline CDR1 and CDR2: ENHRY and SYGVKD. The CDR3 totals 16 residues. Trimming removed 4 bases from V and 0 bases from J; junction bases left unmatched: 1. In the PCR, 60 Vbeta and 13 Jbeta primers were used. The protocol was immunoSEQ multiplex PCR, while the TCRdb copy is restricted to in-frame clones and leaves out a portion. Here the sample spans tens of thousands of clones, 86% being singletons. This clone was counted a single time. The antigen is not known. The sequencing input was PBMCs. The chain links TRBV10-3 to TRBJ2-2, with TRBD2 matching over 11 bases. This TCR derives from a young man in good health and CMV-seropositive. This CDR3 is CAISVAGGTNTGELFF. The DNA for the CDR3 is TGTGCCATCAGTGTAGCGGGAGGGACGAACACCGGGGAGCTGTTTTTT.